The rows below give T cell receptor beta chains drawn from one sample of a study of Ad26.COV2.S vaccination and SARS-CoV-2 variants. The data were produced by immunoSEQ multiplex PCR, yet TCRdb's version contains in-frame clones alone and is incomplete. This sample yields 200,000 to 300,000 clones, of which roughly 90% are seen a single time; about 10% belongs to the top ten. The sample in question was peripheral blood, obtained in a trial of Ad26.COV2.S vaccine versus placebo. Receptor source: a person between 18 and 65 years old who received the Ad26.COV2.S COVID-19 vaccine or a placebo. The CDR3 runs from the conserved cysteine through the conserved F or W. The order of the fields is clone size, D gene, V gene, J gene, CDR3 DNA, CDR3 protein. The D gene is left open where the match is weak. Clone size is shown for a subset of rows, as once, few, many or a class of expanded clone.

size: -; D: -; V: TRBV3-1/TRBV3-2; J: TRBJ1-5; DNA: TGTGCCAGCAGCCAAGATCTTGGGCAGGGCGGCCAGCCCCAGCATTTT; CDR3: CASSQDLGQGGQPQHF
size: -; D: -; V: TRBV19; J: TRBJ2-2; DNA: TGTGCCAGTAGAACGACTTACACCGGGGAGCTGTTTTTT; CDR3: CASRTTYTGELFF
size: -; D: TRBD2; V: TRBV5-6; J: TRBJ2-1; DNA: TGTGCCAGCAGCTGGGGGACTAGCTGGAACAATGAGCAGTTCTTC; CDR3: CASSWGTSWNNEQFF
size: -; D: TRBD1; V: TRBV7-9; J: TRBJ2-5; DNA: TGTGCCAGCAGCCATACAGGGGAGGAGACCCAGTACTTC; CDR3: CASSHTGEETQYF
size: -; D: TRBD2; V: TRBV4-2; J: TRBJ2-5; DNA: TGTGCCAGCAGCCAAGATGGGAGGGGACCCCAAGAGACCCAGTACTTC; CDR3: CASSQDGRGPQETQYF
size: -; D: -; V: TRBV19; J: TRBJ1-2; DNA: TGTGCCAGTAGTATGGGGAAAGGAGGCGGCTACACCTTC; CDR3: CASSMGKGGGYTF
size: -; D: TRBD1; V: TRBV7-7; J: TRBJ2-5; DNA: TGTGCTAGCAGCTTACTAGGGGCAGGGGGCGGGGAGACCCAGTACTTC; CDR3: CASSLLGAGGGETQYF
size: -; D: TRBD2; V: TRBV4-1; J: TRBJ2-1; DNA: TGCGCCAGCAGCCCCTGGCTAGCGGGGGGCCCCACCAATTACAATGAGCAGTTCTTC; CDR3: CASSPWLAGGPTNYNEQFF
size: few; D: TRBD1; V: TRBV6-2/TRBV6-3; J: TRBJ1-6; DNA: TGTGCCAGCAGTTACGGGACAGGGTATAATTCACCCCTCCACTTT; CDR3: CASSYGTGYNSPLHF
size: -; D: -; V: TRBV28; J: TRBJ1-3; DNA: TGTGCCAGCAGTTTTAGGGGTGGAAACACCATATATTTT; CDR3: CASSFRGGNTIYF
size: -; D: -; V: TRBV6-5; J: TRBJ1-2; DNA: TGTGCCAGCAGTTTAGATACCTATGGCTACACCTTC; CDR3: CASSLDTYGYTF
size: -; D: TRBD1; V: TRBV29-1; J: TRBJ1-1; DNA: TGCAGCGTTGAAGAAAGGGACAGGAACACTGAAGCTTTCTTT; CDR3: CSVEERDRNTEAFF
size: -; D: -; V: TRBV10-3; J: TRBJ2-7; DNA: TGTGCCACCCAAGACCAAGACAAGAAATACGAGCAGTACTTC; CDR3: CATQDQDKKYEQYF
size: -; D: -; V: TRBV5-8; J: TRBJ2-7; DNA: TGTGCCAGCAGCTTTGGTGGGGGCTCCTACGAGCAGTACTTC; CDR3: CASSFGGGSYEQYF
size: -; D: -; V: TRBV21-1; J: TRBJ1-5; DNA: TGTGCCAGCAGCGAAGAACAAGGACAGGGCCCCAACAATCAGCCCCAGCATTTT; CDR3: CASSEEQGQGPNNQPQHF
size: -; D: TRBD1; V: TRBV29-1; J: TRBJ1-2; DNA: TGCAGCGTTGAAACTCCGGGACAGGGGAAATATGGCTACACCTTC; CDR3: CSVETPGQGKYGYTF
size: -; D: -; V: TRBV7-3; J: TRBJ2-3; DNA: TGTGCCAGCAGCCTCAGGGAGGCAGATACGCAGTATTTT; CDR3: CASSLREADTQYF
size: -; D: TRBD1; V: TRBV30; J: TRBJ1-4; DNA: TGTGCCTGGGGGGATGACTCAGGGGGTGAAAAACTGTTTTTT; CDR3: CAWGDDSGGEKLFF
size: -; D: -; V: TRBV18; J: TRBJ2-5; DNA: TGTGCCAGCTCACCAACTGGGGCAGAGACCCAGTACTTC; CDR3: CASSPTGAETQYF
size: -; D: TRBD1; V: TRBV3-1/TRBV3-2; J: TRBJ1-6; DNA: TGTGCCAGCAGTAATACGGAGGGACAGAATAATTCACCCCTCCACTTT; CDR3: CASSNTEGQNNSPLHF
size: -; D: -; V: TRBV5-1; J: TRBJ1-6; DNA: TGCGCCAGCAGCTTGTCGGTGGCGCGTAATTCACCCCTCCACTTT; CDR3: CASSLSVARNSPLHF
size: once; D: -; V: TRBV3-1/TRBV3-2; J: TRBJ2-2; DNA: TGTGCCAGCAGCCCACTGGCACAGCACACCGGGGAGCTGTTTTTT; CDR3: CASSPLAQHTGELFF
size: -; D: -; V: TRBV5-1; J: TRBJ2-2; DNA: TGCGCCAGCAGCTTGGGCGCAGACACCGGGGAGCTGTTTTTT; CDR3: CASSLGADTGELFF
size: once; D: -; V: TRBV18; J: TRBJ2-3; DNA: TGTGCCAGCTCACCCGGGCCATTCCGGACAGATACGCAGTATTTT; CDR3: CASSPGPFRTDTQYF
size: -; D: -; V: TRBV7-2; J: TRBJ1-1; DNA: TGTGCCAGCAGCCCCGTCCAGGGTAGGACAACTGAAGCTTTCTTT; CDR3: CASSPVQGRTTEAFF
size: -; D: -; V: TRBV15; J: TRBJ1-2; DNA: TGTGCCACCAGCAGAGGCGGGATTGCAGACTATGGCTACACCTTC; CDR3: CATSRGGIADYGYTF
size: once; D: -; V: TRBV30; J: TRBJ1-5; DNA: TGTGCCTGGAACCGAGGAATCTGGCAGCCCCAGCATTTT; CDR3: CAWNRGIWQPQHF
size: -; D: -; V: TRBV14; J: TRBJ2-7; DNA: TGTGCCAGCAGCCAAGAGTACTTCACCTACGAGCAGTACTTC; CDR3: CASSQEYFTYEQYF
size: -; D: TRBD1; V: TRBV7-9; J: TRBJ2-5; DNA: TGTGCCAGCAGCTCGAAGGGGGACAGCCTGAGAGAGACCCAGTACTTC; CDR3: CASSSKGDSLRETQYF
size: once; D: -; V: TRBV10-3; J: TRBJ1-5; DNA: TGTGCCATCAGTGAGTCGGGTCTGACAGGTAATCAGCCCCAGCATTTT; CDR3: CAISESGLTGNQPQHF
size: -; D: TRBD2; V: TRBV2; J: TRBJ2-1; DNA: TGTGCCAGCAGATCGTTGCTAGCGGGGGCCAATGAGCAGTTCTTC; CDR3: CASRSLLAGANEQFF
size: -; D: TRBD2; V: TRBV28; J: TRBJ2-5; DNA: TGTGCCAGCAGTTTCGCCGGGAGGGCGAACCAAGAGACCCAGTACTTC; CDR3: CASSFAGRANQETQYF
size: -; D: -; V: TRBV7-9; J: TRBJ2-5; DNA: TGTGCCAGCAGCCAGACTAGTGGAGAGACCCAGTACTTC; CDR3: CASSQTSGETQYF
size: -; D: -; V: TRBV28; J: TRBJ2-3; DNA: TGTGCCAGCAGTTTGGCAGCTAGCACAGATACGCAGTATTTT; CDR3: CASSLAASTDTQYF
size: few; D: -; V: TRBV7-7; J: TRBJ2-7; DNA: TGTGCTAGCAGCTTACAGGAGACCTACGAGCAGTACTTC; CDR3: CASSLQETYEQYF